The 18 T cell receptor beta chains in this list originate from one sample, sequenced in a study of blood T cell repertoires in COVID-19. Profiling relied on immunoSEQ multiplex PCR, and the TCRdb table lists in-frame clones only, not all of them. The data show hundreds of thousands of clones, around 84% seen once. The sequenced material came from PBMCs or T cells enriched from blood (not recorded which). These receptors originate from a man between 25 and 39 years old who had recovered from COVID-19.

This chain joins TRBV7-9 and TRBJ1-2; TRBD1 matches 7 bases. Unmatched junction bases numbered 10, after V lost 3 bases and J lost 6 bases. CDR1 and CDR2 from the germline V gene are SEHNR and FQNEAQ (reference sequence). The CDR3 is 15 amino acids. The DNA of the CDR3 is TGTGCCAGCAGCTTTCGGCCGACAGGGTCAGATGGCTACACCTTC. This codes for CASSFRPTGSDGYTF.

This chain connects TRBV18 to TRBJ2-4, with a possible D match to TRBD1 (5 bases). The CDR3 sequence is 15 residues long. Germline V gene lookup returns CDR1 KGHSH and CDR2 LQKENI. V was trimmed by 4 bases and J by 1 base, leaving 11 bases between them. In nucleotides, the CDR3 is TGTGCCAGCTCACACAGGTCAATTGCCAAAAACATTCAGTACTTC. Its translation: CASSHRSIAKNIQYF. Full variable domain (outside the CDR3, taken from reference TRBV18 and TRBJ2-4): NAGVMQNPRHLVRRRGQEARLRCSPMKGHSHVYWYRQLPEEGLKFMVYLQKENIIDESGMPKERFSAEFPKEGPSILRIQQVVRGDSAAYFCASSHRSIAKNIQYFGAGTRLSVL.

The chain uses TRBV11-3 and TRBJ1-4, with 10 bases aligning to TRBD1. CDR3 length equals 18 residues. The junction had 13 bases not matched to a gene; V was cut back by 1 base and J by 8 bases. Germline V lookup: CDR1 SGHNT, CDR2 YENEEA. The CDR3 nucleotides read TGTGCCAGCAGCTTAGCCGGGACAGGGGCGCGGTTTGGGGAAAAACTGTTTTTT. This sequence encodes CASSLAGTGARFGEKLFF.

The chain employs TRBV19 and TRBJ2-6; D might be TRBD1 (5 bases). Trimming took off 4 bases at V and 3 bases at J, with 13 bases between the two ends. This CDR3 has 16 residues. The germline V gene encodes CDR1 LNHDA and CDR2 SQIVND (reference sequence). The CDR3 here is CASSRFRADGANVLTF. The CDR3 DNA is TGTGCCAGTAGTAGATTCAGGGCGGATGGGGCCAACGTCCTGACTTTC.

This clone has just a few counts. This chain uses TRBV18 with TRBJ1-2; D is possibly TRBD1 (6 bases). The CDR3 is 15 amino acids. Trimming stripped 4 bases from V and 7 bases from J, with 19 bases between. Germline V gene sequence: CDR1 KGHSH, CDR2 LQKENI. The DNA for the CDR3 is TGTGCCAGCTCACACATTTTGGACAGCTCGGGTGGCTACACCTTC. Protein: CASSHILDSSGGYTF.

The chain uses TRBV25-1 and TRBJ2-7; D not resolved. V was clipped by 4 bases and J by 3 bases, with 7 bases between them. Germline V gene lookup returns CDR1 MGHDK and CDR2 SYGVNS. The CDR3 runs 12 residues. The DNA for the CDR3 is TGTGCCAGCAGTGCCGACTTCTACGAGCAGTACTTC. Its protein is CASSADFYEQYF.

This sequence joins TRBV6-1 and TRBJ1-1; 8 bases line up with TRBD1. The trim removed 1 base at V and 5 bases at J, leaving 3 bases unmatched. CDR3 length: 14 amino acids. Per germline, CDR1 MNHNS and CDR2 SASEGT. The CDR3 reads CASSEDRGGTEAFF. Written as DNA, the CDR3 is TGTGCCAGCAGTGAAGACAGGGGGGGTACTGAAGCTTTCTTT.

The CDR3 nucleotides are TGTGCCAGCAGCCAACCCGAGAGGTATGGCTACACCTTC. Its translation is CASSQPERYGYTF. V usage is TRBV12-3 or TRBV12-4 and J usage is TRBJ1-2; D remains unclear. The V gene lost 6 bases and the J gene lost 5 bases, with 13 bases spanning the gap. This CDR3 contains 13 residues.

The chain carries TRBV18 and TRBJ2-5; 7 nucleotides align to TRBD2. This CDR3 is 15 amino acids long. With 3 bases clipped from V and 4 bases from J, the junction kept 8 bases outside the gene matches. Per the germline V gene, CDR1 is KGHSH and CDR2 is LQKENI. CDR3 coding DNA: TGTGCCAGCTCACCGCACGGCGGGAGAGGAGAGACCCAGTACTTC. This encodes CASSPHGGRGETQYF.

The chain recombines TRBV25-1 with TRBJ1-2; tentative D call: TRBD1 (6 bases). Germline lookup yields CDR1 MGHDK and CDR2 SYGVNS. The CDR3 has 14 amino acids. Deletions cut 5 bases from V and 4 bases from J, with 14 bases between. CDR3 protein: CASSPEGVGYGYTF. In nucleotides, the CDR3 is TGTGCCAGCAGTCCCGAGGGGGTCGGCTATGGCTACACCTTC.

DNA of the CDR3: TGTGCCAGCAGCTCTACGGGGTTCAGAGGCTACACCTTC. Amino acid sequence: CASSSTGFRGYTF. V and J are TRBV27 and TRBJ1-2, with D unclear. CDR3 size: 13 residues. The germline CDR1 and CDR2 sequences are MNHEY and SMNVEV (reference sequence). Trimming cost V 6 bases and J 8 bases, with 16 bases left between them.

CDR3: CASSFFSGKDNQPQHF. CDR3 DNA sequence: TGTGCCAGCAGCTTTTTTTCGGGAAAGGACAATCAGCCCCAGCATTTT. The J gene is TRBJ1-5, the V gene TRBV5-6; no firm D call. CDR3 length equals 16 residues. Germline V gene lookup returns CDR1 SGHDT and CDR2 YYEEEE. Between the trimmed V and J ends, which lost 2 bases and 3 bases, there was a span of 15 bases.

V is TRBV5-1 and J is TRBJ1-2, with D possibly being TRBD1 (5 bases). Per the germline V gene, CDR1 is SGHRS and CDR2 is YFSETQ. The CDR3 has 16 residues. The V end was cut by 4 bases, the J end by 6 bases, with 22 bases between. CDR3 sequence reads: CASSALPGGGVHGYTF. DNA of the CDR3: TGCGCCAGCAGCGCCCTCCCGGGCGGGGGGGTCCATGGCTACACCTTC.

The chain employs TRBV7-6 and TRBJ2-1; TRBD2 agrees at 10 bases. V lost 4 bases, J lost 2 bases, and 14 bases stayed unmatched. CDR3 size: 19 residues. CDR1 and CDR2 from the germline V gene are SGHVS and FNYEAQ. The DNA of the CDR3 is TGTGCCAGCAGCTGGGGGGTGAGGACTAGCGGTAGCACCTACAATGAGCAGTTCTTC. The encoded protein is CASSWGVRTSGSTYNEQFF.

The rearrangement joins TRBV18 to TRBJ2-5; D is possibly TRBD1 (5 bases). The CDR3 spans 14 residues. Germline V gene lookup returns CDR1 KGHSH and CDR2 LQKENI. The V end was cut by 4 bases, the J end by 2 bases, with 11 bases between. The CDR3 DNA is TGTGCCAGCTCACGACAGAGTGGGCAAGAGACCCAGTACTTC. This codes for CASSRQSGQETQYF. Combining the CDR3 with reference TRBV18 and TRBJ2-5 gives the whole variable domain NAGVMQNPRHLVRRRGQEARLRCSPMKGHSHVYWYRQLPEEGLKFMVYLQKENIIDESGMPKERFSAEFPKEGPSILRIQQVVRGDSAAYFCASSRQSGQETQYFGPGTRLLVL.

The V and J genes are TRBV19 and TRBJ2-5; the D is unclear. The V and J ends lost 4 bases and 2 bases respectively, with 8 bases between them. The V gene's germline CDR1 is LNHDA and CDR2 SQIVND (reference sequence). The CDR3 has 13 residues. CDR3 nucleotide sequence: TGTGCCAGTAGTAAGCAGGTTCAAGAGACCCAGTACTTC. It specifies CASSKQVQETQYF.

This chain joins TRBV24-1 and TRBJ1-2; D uncertain. Trimming left V 4 bases short and J 5 bases short, with 19 bases between. The CDR3 has 16 amino acids. Per the germline V gene, CDR1 is KGHDR and CDR2 is SFDVKD. The CDR3: CATSERGSRAEYGYTF. CDR3 nucleotide sequence: TGTGCCACCAGTGAGCGCGGGTCCCGGGCGGAGTATGGCTACACCTTC.

The rearrangement joins TRBV14 to TRBJ1-4; D is uncertain. Germline-derived CDR1 and CDR2 are SGHDN and FVKESK. The CDR3 contains 13 residues. Trimming took 5 bases from V and 7 from J, leaving 11 bases between them. The CDR3 spells CASSSLRFEKLFF. DNA of the CDR3: TGTGCCAGCAGCTCTTTACGGTTTGAAAAACTGTTTTTT.